What follows describes a single T cell receptor (beta chain). The antigen is not known. Other DNA variants within this sample encode the same CDR3. This specimen belongs to a study of shared clonotypes between healthy human individuals. Study-level information: Per donor, three plates held CD4 naive cells, three held CD4 memory, two held CD8 naive and one held CD8 memory. Study-level points and caveats: Sorted-subset samples were not fully sequenced, rarefaction indicated. A handful of donors held about 5% of naive CD4 clonotypes in common.

Each sorted subset replicate got 200 ng genomic DNA, 25,000 to 35,000 genomes. TCRdb keeps only in-frame clones here, not all; method: immunoSEQ multiplex PCR. The data contain about 2.2 million clones, 93% of them singletons. The naive CD8 fraction comprised CD45RO-negative cells positively selected for CCR7 and excluded terminally differentiated effector memory CD45RA+ cells. CDR1 is MNHEY and CDR2 is SMNVEV in the germline V gene (reference sequence). This CDR3 has 13 amino acids. The J segment lost 8 bases and the V segment lost 4 bases, leaving 3 bases of the junction unmatched. The chain is built from TRBV27 and TRBJ1-1, with 11 bases fitting TRBD1. Material: naive CD8+ T cells from PBMCs. This clonotype was obtained from a man between 18 and 35 years old in good health. Some clones in this sample may be carry-over from other donors' samples. This CDR3 is CASSWDRGAEAFF. In DNA form, the CDR3 reads TGTGCCAGCAGTTGGGACAGGGGGGCCGAAGCTTTCTTT.